One T cell receptor (beta chain) is described in this entry. Its antigen is still unknown. Measured with immunoSEQ multiplex PCR; TCRdb has only the in-frame clones, and not every one. The sample shows around 100,000 clones, 75% to 95% of them seen only once. This sample is drawn from a study of siplizumab effects on memory and regulatory T cells. Trimming cost V 0 bases and J 0 bases, with 6 bases left between them. Germline V gene lookup returns CDR1 SGHRS and CDR2 YFSETQ. There are 14 residues in the CDR3. Study results and caveats: Memory cells that were CD4+ and unstimulated gave rise to alloreactive sequences, which siplizumab significantly reduced. On average, about 69% of mappable alloreactive CD4+ clones were Treg-derived under siplizumab, against roughly 27% in controls. Assignment of a naive or memory phenotype failed for roughly 80-95% of the proliferating CD4+ or CD8+ clones. Naive T cells seemed more diverse than memory cells; they also seemed major alloresponse contributors.

Sequencing was performed on CD4+ T cells sorted from blood. The rearrangement links TRBV5-1 to TRBJ2-5; possibly TRBD2 for D (5 bases). The clonotype comes from a human donor in good health. Some clones in this sample may be carry-over from other donors' samples. The CDR3: CASSLAGNQETQYF. As DNA, the CDR3 is TGCGCCAGCAGCTTGGCGGGGAACCAAGAGACCCAGTACTTC.